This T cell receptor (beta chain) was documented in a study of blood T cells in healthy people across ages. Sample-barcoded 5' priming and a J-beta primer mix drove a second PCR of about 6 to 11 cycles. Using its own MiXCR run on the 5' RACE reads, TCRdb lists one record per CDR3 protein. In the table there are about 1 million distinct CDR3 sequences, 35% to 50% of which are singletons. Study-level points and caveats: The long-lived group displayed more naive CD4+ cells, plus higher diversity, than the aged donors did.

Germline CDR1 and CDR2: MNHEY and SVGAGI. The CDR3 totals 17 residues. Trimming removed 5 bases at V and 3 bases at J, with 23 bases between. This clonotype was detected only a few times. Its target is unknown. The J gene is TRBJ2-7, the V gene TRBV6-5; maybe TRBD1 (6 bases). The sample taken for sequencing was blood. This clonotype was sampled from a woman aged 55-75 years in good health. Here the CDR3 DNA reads TGTGCCAGCAGTAGAGGGACACCTGCCGGGCCACTCTACGAGCAGTACTTC. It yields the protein CASSRGTPAGPLYEQYF.